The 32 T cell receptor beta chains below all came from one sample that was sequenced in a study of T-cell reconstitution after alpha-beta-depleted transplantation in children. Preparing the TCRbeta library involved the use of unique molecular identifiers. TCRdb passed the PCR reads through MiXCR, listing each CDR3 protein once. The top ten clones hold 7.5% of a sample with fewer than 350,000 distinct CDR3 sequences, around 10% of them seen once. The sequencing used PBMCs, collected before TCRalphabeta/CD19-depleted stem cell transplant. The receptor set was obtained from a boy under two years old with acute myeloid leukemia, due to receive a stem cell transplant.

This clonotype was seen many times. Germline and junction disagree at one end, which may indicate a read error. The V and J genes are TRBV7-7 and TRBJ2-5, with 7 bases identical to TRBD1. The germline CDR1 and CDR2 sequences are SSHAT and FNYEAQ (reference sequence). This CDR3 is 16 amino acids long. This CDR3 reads CASSPGQALSQETQYF. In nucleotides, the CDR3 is TGTGCTAGCAGCCCCGGACAGGCCCTCTCCCAAGAGACCCAGTACTTC.

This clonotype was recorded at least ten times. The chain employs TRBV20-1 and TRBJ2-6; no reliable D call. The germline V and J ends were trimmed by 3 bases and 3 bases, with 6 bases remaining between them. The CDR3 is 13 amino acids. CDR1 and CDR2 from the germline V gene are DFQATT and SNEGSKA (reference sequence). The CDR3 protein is CSASGFGANVLTF. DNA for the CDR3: TGCAGTGCTAGTGGGTTTGGGGCCAACGTCCTGACTTTC.

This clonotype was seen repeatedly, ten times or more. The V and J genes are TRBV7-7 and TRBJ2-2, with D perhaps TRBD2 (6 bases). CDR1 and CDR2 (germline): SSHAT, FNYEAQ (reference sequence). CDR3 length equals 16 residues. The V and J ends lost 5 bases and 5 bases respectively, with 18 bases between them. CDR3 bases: TGTGCCAGCAGCCCCCTAAGCGGTCGGGGGACCGGGGAGCTGTTTTTT. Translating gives CASSPLSGRGTGELFF.

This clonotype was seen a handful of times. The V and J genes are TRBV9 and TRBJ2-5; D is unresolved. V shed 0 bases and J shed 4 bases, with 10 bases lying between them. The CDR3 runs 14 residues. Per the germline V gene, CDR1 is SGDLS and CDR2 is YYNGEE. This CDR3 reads CASSVAPLGETQYF. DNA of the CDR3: TGTGCCAGCAGCGTAGCTCCTCTGGGAGAGACCCAGTACTTC.

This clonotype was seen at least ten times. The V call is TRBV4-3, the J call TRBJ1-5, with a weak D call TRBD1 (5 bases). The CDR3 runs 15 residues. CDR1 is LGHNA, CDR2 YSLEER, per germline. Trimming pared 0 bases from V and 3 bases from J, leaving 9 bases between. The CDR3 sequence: CASSQDIGDNQPQHF. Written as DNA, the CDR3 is TGCGCCAGCAGCCAAGATATAGGGGACAATCAGCCCCAGCATTTT.

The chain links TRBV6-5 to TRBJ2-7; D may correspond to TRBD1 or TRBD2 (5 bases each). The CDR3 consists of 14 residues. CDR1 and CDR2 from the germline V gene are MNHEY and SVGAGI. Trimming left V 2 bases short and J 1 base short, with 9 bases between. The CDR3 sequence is CASSYRDGSYEQYF. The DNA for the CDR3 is TGTGCCAGCAGTTACCGGGACGGTTCCTACGAGCAGTACTTC.

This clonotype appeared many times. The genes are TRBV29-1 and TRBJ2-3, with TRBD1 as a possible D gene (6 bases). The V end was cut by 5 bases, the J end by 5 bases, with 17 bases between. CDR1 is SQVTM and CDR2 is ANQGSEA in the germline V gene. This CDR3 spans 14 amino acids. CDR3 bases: TGCAGCGTTCAGCTTACAGGGTCCGGAGATACGCAGTATTTT. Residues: CSVQLTGSGDTQYF.

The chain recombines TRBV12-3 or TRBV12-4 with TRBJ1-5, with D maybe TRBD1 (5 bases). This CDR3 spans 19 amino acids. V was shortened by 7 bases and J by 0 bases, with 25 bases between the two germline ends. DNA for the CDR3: TGTGCCAGCACCTTAGCGAAAGCAGGGCGGCGGGATAGCAATCAGCCCCAGCATTTT. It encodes CASTLAKAGRRDSNQPQHF.

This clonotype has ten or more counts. CDR3 region: CASSLVRNQYNEQFF. Written as DNA, the CDR3 is TGTGCCAGCAGCTTAGTCCGGAACCAATACAATGAGCAGTTCTTC. This rearrangement joins TRBV7-9 to TRBJ2-1, with D hard to call. This CDR3 is built from 15 residues. V lost 1 base and J lost 4, with 11 bases in between. Germline V gene sequence: CDR1 SEHNR, CDR2 FQNEAQ (reference sequence).

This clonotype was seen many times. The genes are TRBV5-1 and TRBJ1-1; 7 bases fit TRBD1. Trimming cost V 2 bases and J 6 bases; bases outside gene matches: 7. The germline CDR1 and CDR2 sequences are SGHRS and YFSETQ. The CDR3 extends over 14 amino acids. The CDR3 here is CASSLSRDRAEAFF. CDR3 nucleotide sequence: TGCGCCAGCAGCTTATCCCGGGACAGAGCTGAAGCTTTCTTT.

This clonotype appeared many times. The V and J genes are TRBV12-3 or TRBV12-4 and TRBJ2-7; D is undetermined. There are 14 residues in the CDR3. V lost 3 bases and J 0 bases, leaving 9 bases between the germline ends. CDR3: CASSFEIHSYEQYF. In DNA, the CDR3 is TGTGCCAGCAGTTTTGAGATACACTCCTACGAGCAGTACTTC.

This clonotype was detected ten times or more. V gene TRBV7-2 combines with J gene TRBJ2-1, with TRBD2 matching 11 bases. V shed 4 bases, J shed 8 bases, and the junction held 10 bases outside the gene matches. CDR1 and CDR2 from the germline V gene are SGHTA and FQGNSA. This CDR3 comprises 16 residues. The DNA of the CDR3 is TGTGCCAGCAGCTCGATCACTAGCGGGAGCCTCTATGAGCAGTTCTTC. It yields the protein CASSSITSGSLYEQFF.

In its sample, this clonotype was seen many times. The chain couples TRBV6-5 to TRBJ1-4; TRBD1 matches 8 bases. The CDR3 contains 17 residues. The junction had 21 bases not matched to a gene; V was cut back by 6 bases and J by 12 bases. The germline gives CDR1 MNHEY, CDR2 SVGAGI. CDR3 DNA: TGTGCCAGCAGGAGCCGATCCCTAGGACAGGGCAGGGCGGAACTGTTTTTT. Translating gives CASRSRSLGQGRAELFF.

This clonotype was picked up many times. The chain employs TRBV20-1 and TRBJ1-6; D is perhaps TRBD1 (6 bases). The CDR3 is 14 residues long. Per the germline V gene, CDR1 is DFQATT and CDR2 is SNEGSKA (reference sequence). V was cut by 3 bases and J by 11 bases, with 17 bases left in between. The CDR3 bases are TGCAGTGCTAGGGGGCAGGGGCTGGTTCCACCCCTCCACTTT. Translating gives CSARGQGLVPPLHF.

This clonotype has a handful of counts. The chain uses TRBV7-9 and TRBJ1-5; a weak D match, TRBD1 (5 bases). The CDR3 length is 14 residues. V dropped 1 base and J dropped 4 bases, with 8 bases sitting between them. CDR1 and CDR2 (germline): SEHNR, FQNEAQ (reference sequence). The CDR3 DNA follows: TGTGCCAGCAGCTTAGGGACAAAAAATCAGCCCCAGCATTTT. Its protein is CASSLGTKNQPQHF. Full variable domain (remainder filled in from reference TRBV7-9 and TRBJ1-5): DTGVSQNPRHKITKRGQNVTFRCDPISEHNRLYWYRQTLGQGPEFLTYFQNEAQLEKSRLLSDRFSAERPKGSFSTLEIQRTEQGDSAMYLCASSLGTKNQPQHFGDGTRLSIL.

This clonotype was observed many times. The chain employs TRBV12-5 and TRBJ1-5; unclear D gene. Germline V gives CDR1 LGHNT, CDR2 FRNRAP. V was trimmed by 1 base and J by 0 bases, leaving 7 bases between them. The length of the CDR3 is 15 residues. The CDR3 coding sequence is TGTGCTAGTGGTTTGGGCGTGAATAGCAATCAGCCCCAGCATTTT. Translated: CASGLGVNSNQPQHF.

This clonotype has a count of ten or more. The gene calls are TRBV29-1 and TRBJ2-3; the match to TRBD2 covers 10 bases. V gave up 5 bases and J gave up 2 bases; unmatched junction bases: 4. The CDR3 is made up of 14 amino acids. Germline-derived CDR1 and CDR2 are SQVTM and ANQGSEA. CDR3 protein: CSVPSGGYTDTQYF. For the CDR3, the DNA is TGCAGCGTTCCTAGCGGGGGATACACAGATACGCAGTATTTT.

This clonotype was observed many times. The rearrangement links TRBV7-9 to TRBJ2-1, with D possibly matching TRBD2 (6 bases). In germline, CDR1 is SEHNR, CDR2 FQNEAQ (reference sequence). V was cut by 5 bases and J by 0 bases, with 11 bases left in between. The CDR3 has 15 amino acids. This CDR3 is CASSPRGSSYNEQFF. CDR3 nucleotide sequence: TGTGCCAGCAGCCCCCGGGGGAGCTCCTACAATGAGCAGTTCTTC.

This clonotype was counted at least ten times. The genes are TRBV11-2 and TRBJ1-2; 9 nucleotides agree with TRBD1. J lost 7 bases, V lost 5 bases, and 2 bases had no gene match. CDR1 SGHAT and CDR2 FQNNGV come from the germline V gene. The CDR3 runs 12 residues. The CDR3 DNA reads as TGTGCCAGCAGCCGGGACAGGGTTGGCTACACCTTC. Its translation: CASSRDRVGYTF.

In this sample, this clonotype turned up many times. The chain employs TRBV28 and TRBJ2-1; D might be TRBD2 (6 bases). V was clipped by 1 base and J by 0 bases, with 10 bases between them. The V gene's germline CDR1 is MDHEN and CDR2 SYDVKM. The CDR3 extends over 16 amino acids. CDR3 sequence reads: CASSLSGALSYNEQFF. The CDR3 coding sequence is TGTGCCAGCAGTTTATCGGGAGCCCTCTCCTACAATGAGCAGTTCTTC.

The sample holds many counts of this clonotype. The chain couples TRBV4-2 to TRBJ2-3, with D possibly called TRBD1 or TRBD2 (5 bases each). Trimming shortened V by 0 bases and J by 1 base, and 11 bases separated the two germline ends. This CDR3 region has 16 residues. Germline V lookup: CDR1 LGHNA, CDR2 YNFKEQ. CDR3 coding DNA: TGTGCCAGCAGCCAAGATAGGCAGGGAGGCACAGATACGCAGTATTTT. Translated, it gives CASSQDRQGGTDTQYF.

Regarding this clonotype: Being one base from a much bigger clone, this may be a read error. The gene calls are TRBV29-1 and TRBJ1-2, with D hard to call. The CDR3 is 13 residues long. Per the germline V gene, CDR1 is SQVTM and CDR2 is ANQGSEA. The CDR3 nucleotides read TGCAGGGTTGAGGCAGCAACTAACTATGGCTACACCTTC. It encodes CRVEAATNYGYTF.

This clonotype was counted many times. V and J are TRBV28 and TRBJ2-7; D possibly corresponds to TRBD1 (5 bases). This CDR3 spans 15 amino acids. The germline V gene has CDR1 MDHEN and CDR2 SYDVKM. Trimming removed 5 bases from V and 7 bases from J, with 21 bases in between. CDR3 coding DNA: TGTGCCAGCAGTCCCCGCGGTCAGGGCCGTTTGGAGCAGTACTTC. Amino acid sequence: CASSPRGQGRLEQYF.

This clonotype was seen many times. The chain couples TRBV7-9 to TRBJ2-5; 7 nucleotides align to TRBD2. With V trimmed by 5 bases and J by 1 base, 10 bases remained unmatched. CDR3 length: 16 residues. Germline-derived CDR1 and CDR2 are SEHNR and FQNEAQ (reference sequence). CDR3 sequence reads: CASSKSEREPQETQYF. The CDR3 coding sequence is TGTGCCAGCAGCAAGTCAGAGCGGGAACCCCAAGAGACCCAGTACTTC.

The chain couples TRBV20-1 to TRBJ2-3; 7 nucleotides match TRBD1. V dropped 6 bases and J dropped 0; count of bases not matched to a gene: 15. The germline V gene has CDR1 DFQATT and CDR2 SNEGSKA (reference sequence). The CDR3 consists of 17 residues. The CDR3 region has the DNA TGCAGTGCCGACGGGACAGCAAACCCTTCTAGCACAGATACGCAGTATTTT. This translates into CSADGTANPSSTDTQYF.

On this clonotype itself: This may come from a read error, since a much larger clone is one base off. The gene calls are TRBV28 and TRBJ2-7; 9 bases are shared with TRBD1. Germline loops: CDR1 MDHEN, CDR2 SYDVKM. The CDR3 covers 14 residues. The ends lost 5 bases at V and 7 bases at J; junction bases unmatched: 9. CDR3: CASSGTGRLGEQYF. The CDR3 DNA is TGTGCCAGCAGTGGGACAGGGCGTCTTGGGGAGCAGTACTTC.

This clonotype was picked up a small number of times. The CDR3 region has the DNA TGTGCCAGCAGCCAAGCCCCGACTAGCGGGGAGGATGAGCAGTTCTTC. Translating gives CASSQAPTSGEDEQFF. This chain uses TRBV3-1 with TRBJ2-1, with 11 bases identical to TRBD2. V lost 1 base and J lost 8; bases outside the gene matches: 7. CDR1 LGHDT and CDR2 YNNKEL come from the germline V gene (reference sequence). This CDR3 spans 16 amino acids.

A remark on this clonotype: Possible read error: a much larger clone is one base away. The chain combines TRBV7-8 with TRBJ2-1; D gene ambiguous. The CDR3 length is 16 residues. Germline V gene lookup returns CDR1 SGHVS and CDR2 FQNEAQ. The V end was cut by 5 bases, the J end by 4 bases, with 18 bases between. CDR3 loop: CASSPIRISLYNEQFF. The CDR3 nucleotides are TGTGCCAGCAGCCCTATCCGGATTAGCCTTTACAATGAGCAGTTCTTC. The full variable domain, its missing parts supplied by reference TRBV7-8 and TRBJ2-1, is GAGVSQSPRYKVAKRGQDVALRCDPISGHVSLFWYQQALGQGPEFLTYFQNEAQLDKSGLPSDRFFAERPEGSVSTLKIQRTQQEDSAVYLCASSPIRISLYNEQFFGPGTRLTVL.

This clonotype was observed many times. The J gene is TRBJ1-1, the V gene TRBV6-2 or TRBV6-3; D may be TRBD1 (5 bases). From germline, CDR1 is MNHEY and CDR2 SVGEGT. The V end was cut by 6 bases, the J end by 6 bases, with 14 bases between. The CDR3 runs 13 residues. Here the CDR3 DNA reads TGTGCCAGCAGGGGGACGGGCCCCTCTGAAGCTTTCTTT. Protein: CASRGTGPSEAFF.

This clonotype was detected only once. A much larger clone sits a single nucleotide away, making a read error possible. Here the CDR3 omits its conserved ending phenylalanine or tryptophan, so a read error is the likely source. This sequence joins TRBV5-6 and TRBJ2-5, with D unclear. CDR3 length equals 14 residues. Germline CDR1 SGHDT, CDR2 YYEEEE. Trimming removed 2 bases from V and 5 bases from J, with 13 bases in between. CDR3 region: CASSFGLTQETQYL. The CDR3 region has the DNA TGTGCCAGCAGCTTCGGGCTCACTCAGGAGACCCAGTACCTC.

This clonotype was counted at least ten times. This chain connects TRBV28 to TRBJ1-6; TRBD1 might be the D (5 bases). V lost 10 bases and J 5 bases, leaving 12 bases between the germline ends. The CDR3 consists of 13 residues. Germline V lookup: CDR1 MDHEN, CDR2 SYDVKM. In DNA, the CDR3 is TGTGCCACCATTCAGGGAAATAATTCACCCCTCCACTTT. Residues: CATIQGNNSPLHF.

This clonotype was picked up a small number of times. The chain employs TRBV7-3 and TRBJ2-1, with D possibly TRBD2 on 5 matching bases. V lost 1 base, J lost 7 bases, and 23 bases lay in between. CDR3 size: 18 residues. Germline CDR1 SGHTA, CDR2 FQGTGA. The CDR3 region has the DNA TGTGCCAGCAGCTTAAGAGGGCCGGGTCTTAAACCCCCTAATGAGCAGTTCTTC. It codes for CASSLRGPGLKPPNEQFF. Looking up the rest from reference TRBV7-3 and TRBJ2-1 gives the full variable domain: GAGVSQTPSNKVTEKGKYVELRCDPISGHTALYWYRQSLGQGPEFLIYFQGTGAADDSGLPNDRFFAVRPEGSVSTLKIQRTERGDSAVYLCASSLRGPGLKPPNEQFFGPGTRLTVL.